This TCR beta chain was recorded in a study of blood T cells in healthy people across ages (dated by TCRdb to the mid-2010s). Background for the entire study: In model experiments, template switching captured roughly one uniquely barcoded TCR beta cDNA molecule for every two T cells. To track age-related changes in TCR beta repertoire diversity, the study relied on deep sequencing normalized with unique cDNA molecular identifiers. The donors were divided into four age groups: young (average around 15 years), middle-aged (roughly 40), aged (approximately 62) and long-lived (nearly 85). To avoid experimental bias, donors of different ages were spread randomly across the sequencing lanes. Using the same blood draw, the study looked at two additional independent replicas of 1 million unique cDNA reads for two donors, one aged 18 to 30 and the other aged 80 or older.

The receptor library was made with 5' RACE. The instrument was an Illumina HiSeq 2500. A second PCR of roughly 6 to 11 cycles was run with a J-beta primer mix and a sample-barcoded 5' primer. Each TCR beta cDNA molecule received a unique molecular identifier from a template-switch 5' adaptor carrying 12 random nucleotides. At least 3 million CDR3-containing paired-end reads were obtained from each sample. First-strand cDNA was synthesized from all RNA with the Mint cDNA synthesis kit, primed by a TRBC-specific oligonucleotide. Following uracil-DNA glycosylase treatment, a first 18-cycle PCR with universal primers M1SS and BC2_uni_R was performed on all cDNA. The original pipeline was this. Each sample was normalized by randomly selecting 1 million high-quality reads, each carrying a distinct molecular identifier. Reads sharing molecular identifiers were discarded rather than binned into consensus sequences. MiTCR, set to a Q25 quality threshold and the strictest error-elimination algorithm, was used for CDR3 identification, clonotype clustering and error correction. A nonparametric unseen species model with Euler transformation was used to estimate a lower bound on total TCR beta diversity. TCRdb applied fastp at Q25 and MiXCR to the public reads, then kept only in-frame beta chains. Rows with a matching CDR3 protein are joined into one entry that keeps the most common DNA and genes. The V and J calls and clone size are TCRdb's, not the authors'. Counted in this sample were just under 750,000 distinct CDR3 sequences; 20% to 25% of them appeared once. About 22% of the sample goes to the ten largest clones.

Concerning this clonotype itself: Its recognized antigen is unknown. No clone much larger than this one lies a single base away; base qualities are absent.

On the study overall, not on this receptor specifically: The long-lived group showed more naive CD4+ T cells, fewer expanded clones and increased TCR diversity than the aged group, suggesting age selection. Conclusive comparison of naive and antigen-experienced compartments was prevented by the profiling of bulk unsorted PBMCs. There was a strong correlation between observed TCR beta diversity and the percentage of naive T cells measured by flow cytometry. Because the CMV infection status of the donors was unknown, age-related changes in expanded clonotypes may potentially have been confounded. Estimates of total diversity from one million sequenced T cells were regarded as lower bounds and underestimates. Observed TCR beta diversity per million T cells fell roughly linearly with age, and a significant reduction was already apparent by age about 38.

Donors were under 40 systemically healthy Caucasian individuals from Russia aged roughly 6 to 100 years. Each donor gave roughly 9 milliliters of peripheral blood, drawn into EDTA-treated Vacutainer tubes. Ficoll-Paque density-gradient centrifugation was used to isolate PBMCs, with at least 6 million per sample. Total RNA, at least 5 micrograms per sample, was extracted from PBMCs with Trizol reagent. For every donor, flow cytometry on a PBMC aliquot measured the percentage of naive CD45RAhigh/CD27high T cells. This TCR came from a man aged 65-85 years in good health. Sequenced: blood.

This receptor carries the CDR3 CSATAGTHKNIQYF. The DNA sequence is TGCAGTGCCACAGCCGGGACACACAAAAACATTCAGTACTTC. The chain is encoded by TRBV20-1 joined to TRBJ2-4; perhaps TRBD1 is the D gene, with 6 bases matching. The CDR3 has 14 amino acids, counting the end cysteine and phenylalanine. Left in the record is the CDR3 DNA by itself, 42 bases read in frame from the first base. From the germline V gene (reference sequence), CDR1 is DFQATT and CDR2 is SNEGSKA. V is reduced by 6 bases and J by 3 bases, leaving a spacing of 15 bases between them.